Below, 21 T cell receptor beta chains from the same sample are listed, as sequenced in a study of tumor and adjacent non-tumor tissue in lung cancer (dated by TCRdb to between 2018 and 2020). RNA was isolated from bulk unsorted tissue, and RNA quality was assessed with a NanoDrop ND-1000 and an Agilent 2100. Receptor amplification or capture employed multiplex PCR. TCRdb lists the instrument as Illumina HiSeq 2500. TCRbeta libraries were constructed through three rounds of nested PCR with primers (Table S4) according to protocols modified from ARM-PCR. TCRdb trimmed the raw reads at Q25, called clones with MiXCR and kept productive beta chains. Entries are consolidated by CDR3 protein sequence, retaining the most common genes and DNA. The sample profile shows 68,000 or so distinct CDR3 sequences; just under 60% of them were found once. Over 20% of the sample comes from the top ten. The sample consisted of lung tumor tissue. The receptors shown here come from a man aged 50 to 59 with non-small cell lung cancer.

Comment on this clonotype: Germline is not matched at one junction end, which may reflect a read error. V usage is TRBV6-1 and J usage is TRBJ2-7; D unclear. Germline V CDR1 and CDR2: MNHNS, SASEGT. The CDR3 loop spans 13 amino acids. The CDR3 region is CASSQSPTYEQYF. The CDR3 region has the DNA TGTGCCAGCAGCCAGAGTCCTACCTACGAGCAGTATTTC.

The chain links TRBV7-9 to TRBJ2-7; D may be TRBD2 (5 bases). Per the germline V gene, CDR1 is SEHNR and CDR2 is FQNEAQ (reference sequence). The CDR3 totals 12 residues. V was shortened by 2 bases and J by 5 bases, with 7 bases between the two germline ends. The CDR3 nucleotides are TGTGCCAGCAGCTTAACGGAGGACGAGCAGTACTTC. Its protein product is CASSLTEDEQYF. The variable domain in full, with the rest retrieved from reference TRBV7-9 and TRBJ2-7, is DTGVSQNPRHKITKRGQNVTFRCDPISEHNRLYWYRQTLGQGPEFLTYFQNEAQLEKSRLLSDRFSAERPKGSFSTLEIQRTEQGDSAMYLCASSLTEDEQYFGPGTRLTVT.

There are many counts of this clonotype. The chain employs TRBV6-5 and TRBJ2-3; D gene ambiguous. Germline assignment: CDR1 MNHEY and CDR2 SVGAGI. The CDR3 runs to 13 residues. V was trimmed by 0 bases and J by 5 bases, leaving 6 bases between them. Written as DNA, the CDR3 is TGTGCCAGCAGTTACTCGACGGTAGATACGCAGTATTTT. This gives the protein CASSYSTVDTQYF.

As for this clonotype: A much bigger clone sits one base away, suggesting this may be a read error. The V and J genes are TRBV20-1 and TRBJ1-3; TRBD1 might be the D (5 bases). Germline values: CDR1 DFQATT, CDR2 SNEGSKA (reference sequence). The CDR3 extends over 14 amino acids. CDR3: CSAPGPMTGNIIYF. As DNA, the CDR3 is TGCAGTGCCCCGGGACCGATGACTGGAAACATCATATATTTT.

The V gene is TRBV12-3 or TRBV12-4, the J gene TRBJ1-5; D is uncertain. The length of the CDR3 is 13 residues. Trimming removed 10 bases at V and 2 bases at J, with 12 bases between. The CDR3 protein is CANRRGCNQPQHF. The CDR3 DNA follows: TGTGCCAACCGGCGTGGGTGCAATCAGCCCCAGCATTTT.

J is TRBJ2-7 and V is TRBV28, with D possibly being TRBD1 (6 bases). The CDR3 is made up of 14 amino acids. CDR1 MDHEN and CDR2 SYDVKM come from the germline V gene. Trimming shortened V by 7 bases and J by 0 bases, and 13 bases separated the two germline ends. The CDR3 here is CASTWTASSYEQYF. DNA of the CDR3: TGTGCCAGCACCTGGACAGCGAGCTCCTACGAGCAGTACTTC. Supplemented by reference TRBV28 and TRBJ2-7, the full variable domain reads DVKVTQSSRYLVKRTGEKVFLECVQDMDHENMFWYRQDPGLGLRLIYFSYDVKMKEKGDIPEGYSVSREKKERFSLILESASTNQTSMYLCASTWTASSYEQYFGPGTRLTVT.

The sample holds many counts of this clonotype. V is TRBV4-2 and J is TRBJ2-7; 11 nucleotides agree with TRBD1. The CDR3 length is 16 residues. With 4 bases clipped from V and 2 bases from J, the junction kept 7 bases outside the gene matches. Germline CDR1 reads LGHNA; CDR2 reads YNFKEQ. CDR3 sequence (DNA): TGTGCCAGCAGCCCTGGACAGGGGGCTTCGGCCTACGAGCAGTACTTC. It encodes CASSPGQGASAYEQYF.

About this clonotype: The junction does not match germline at one end; this may be a read error. The rearrangement uses TRBV4-2 and TRBJ2-3, with 10 positions matching TRBD2. Germline CDR1 reads LGHNA; CDR2 reads YNFKEQ. The CDR3 runs 15 residues. This chain's CDR3 is CANSQVLAGADTQYF. For the CDR3, the DNA is TGTGCCAACAGCCAAGTTCTAGCGGGAGCAGATACGCAATATTTT.

This clonotype occurred once. A junction end diverges from the germline sequence, so it may reflect a read error. The chain combines TRBV11-2 with TRBJ2-7, with 7 positions matching TRBD1. Per the germline V gene, CDR1 is SGHAT and CDR2 is FQNNGV. The CDR3 totals 13 residues. The CDR3 nucleotides are TGTACCAGCAGCTTAGACAGGGATAGCGAGCAGTACTTC. It codes for CTSSLDRDSEQYF.

The chain employs TRBV11-2 and TRBJ1-1; no clear D. This CDR3 has 14 amino acids. V lost 5 bases, J lost 0 bases, and 10 bases lay in between. Germline values: CDR1 SGHAT, CDR2 FQNNGV. In nucleotides, the CDR3 is TGTGCCAGCAGCCGTGACGGGGTGAACACTGAAGCTTTCTTT. It translates to CASSRDGVNTEAFF.

In this sample, this clonotype turned up many times. The chain recombines TRBV29-1 with TRBJ2-7; D perhaps matches TRBD1 (6 bases). The CDR3 consists of 13 residues. Trimming removed 6 bases at V and 0 bases at J, with 12 bases between. CDR1 is SQVTM and CDR2 is ANQGSEA in the germline V gene. CDR3 sequence (DNA): TGCAGCGTGTATCGGGACAACTCCTACGAGCAGTACTTC. Protein sequence: CSVYRDNSYEQYF.

This clonotype was seen many times. This chain links TRBV12-3 or TRBV12-4 with TRBJ2-5; 9 bases map to TRBD1. This CDR3 is 15 amino acids long. V lost 5 bases, J lost 5 bases, and 9 bases stayed unmatched. The CDR3 is CASSAPGTGWETQYF. CDR3 nucleotide sequence: TGTGCCAGCAGTGCCCCCGGGACAGGGTGGGAGACCCAGTACTTC.

Details on this clonotype: A much larger clone lies a single base off, so this may be a read error. The rearrangement joins TRBV11-2 to TRBJ2-2; 9 positions match TRBD2. CDR3 size: 18 residues. With V trimmed by 0 bases and J by 9 bases, 14 bases remained unmatched. Germline lookup yields CDR1 SGHAT and CDR2 FQNNGV. CDR3 region: CASSLEGGASGKTWELFF. DNA of the CDR3: TGTGCCAGCAGCTTAGAGGGGGGGGCTAGCGGGAAGACCTGGGAGCTGTTTTTT.

Points on this clonotype: This may be a read error, as it is one base from a much larger clone. J is TRBJ2-3 and V is TRBV10-2; TRBD1 agrees at 9 bases. Near its end, the DNA agrees better with TRBJ1-5, so the J call may be wrong. This CDR3 is built from 15 residues. Looked up from germline, CDR1 is WSHSY and CDR2 is SAAADI. CDR3 protein: CASSRTGDRTDTQHF. The CDR3 region has the DNA TGCGCCAGCAGCCGGACAGGGGACCGCACAGATACGCAGCATTTT.

This clonotype was recorded many times. The chain links TRBV6-1 to TRBJ1-4; D uncertain. The CDR3 is 14 residues long. The ends were cut back, 5 bases at V and 4 bases at J, with 11 bases in the middle. Germline-derived CDR1 and CDR2 are MNHNS and SASEGT. CDR3 DNA: TGTGCCAGCAGTAGAGGTCAAGATAATGAAAAACTGTTTTTT. Protein sequence: CASSRGQDNEKLFF.

With respect to this clonotype: Relative to the germline gene, one junction end is altered; a read error may explain this. The chain uses TRBV6-5 and TRBJ2-7, with 8 bases fitting TRBD2. Looked up from germline, CDR1 is MNHEY and CDR2 is SVGAGI. The CDR3 loop spans 13 amino acids. The CDR3 coding sequence is TGTGGCAGCAGTGGGACTAGTGGTTACGAGCAGTACTTC. Amino acids: CGSSGTSGYEQYF.

A word on this clonotype: A read error is likely, as this CDR3 ends without the conserved phenylalanine or tryptophan. Because the CDR3's place on the DNA is in doubt, the DNA is left out and the CDR3 is given as listed by TCRdb. J is TRBJ2-2 and V is TRBV5-1. The CDR3 spans 14 residues, counting both ends. The germline V gene has CDR1 SGHRS and CDR2 YFSETQ. The CDR3: CASRIRVDSGELLS.

Of note for this clonotype: A much bigger clone sits one base away, suggesting this may be a read error. CDR3 DNA sequence: TGTGCCAGCAGTTACTCCGGGGACAGGGGACATGACTACACCTTC. This codes for CASSYSGDRGHDYTF. V gene TRBV6-6 combines with J gene TRBJ1-2; 10 bases are shared with TRBD1. The CDR3 contains 15 residues. CDR1 is MNHNY and CDR2 is SVGAGI in the germline V gene (reference sequence). Trimming took 0 bases from V and 10 from J; bases not matched to a gene: 8.

This clonotype was counted a single time. This may arise from a read error, as a much more abundant clone is one base away. This chain joins TRBV6-6 and TRBJ2-5; D is perhaps TRBD2 (6 bases). The CDR3 has 16 amino acids. CDR1 and CDR2 (germline): MNHNY, SVGAGI (reference sequence). Here the CDR3 DNA reads TGTACCAGCAGTTACCCGAGGGAGGACTACCAAGAGACCCAGTACTTC. Translating gives CTSSYPREDYQETQYF.

The V gene is TRBV12-3 or TRBV12-4, the J gene TRBJ1-2, with TRBD1 as a possible D gene (5 bases). The CDR3 has 13 amino acids. V was cut by 3 bases and J by 8 bases, with 13 bases left in between. The CDR3 loop reads CASSLVRVGGYTF. In DNA, the CDR3 is TGTGCCAGCAGTTTGGTCAGGGTCGGGGGCTACACCTTC.

In this sample, this clonotype turned up many times. The chain uses TRBV6-6 and TRBJ2-5, with D uncertain. The V end lost 6 bases, the J end lost 5 bases, and 13 bases lay between the germline ends. CDR1 MNHNY and CDR2 SVGAGI come from the germline V gene (reference sequence). The CDR3 is 13 amino acids. This CDR3 is CASSPGIGETQYF. The DNA of the CDR3 is TGTGCCAGCAGCCCAGGAATCGGGGAGACCCAGTACTTC.